This passage covers 8 T cell receptor beta chains from one sample sequenced in a study of blood T cell repertoires in COVID-19. TCRdb keeps only in-frame clones here, not all; method: immunoSEQ multiplex PCR. The table includes more than 250,000 clones, more than 75% detected once. Sequencing input: peripheral blood. These TCRs come from a man in his forties or fifties with active or convalescent COVID-19.

The V call is TRBV5-6, the J call TRBJ2-1; D may be TRBD2 (6 bases). Germline lookup yields CDR1 SGHDT and CDR2 YYEEEE. V dropped 4 bases and J dropped 4 bases, with 15 bases sitting between them. The CDR3 contains 15 residues. CDR3 residues: CASSAPGRLYNEQFF. CDR3 coding DNA: TGTGCCAGCAGCGCACCAGGGAGGTTGTACAATGAGCAGTTCTTC.

The rearrangement links TRBV27 to TRBJ1-5; tentative D call: TRBD1 (6 bases). The CDR3 sequence is 15 residues long. Trimming shortened V by 11 bases and J by 0 bases, and 17 bases separated the two germline ends. Germline CDR1 reads MNHEY; CDR2 reads SMNVEV (reference sequence). The CDR3 sequence: CAGVDSPYSNQPQHF. The CDR3 bases are TGTGCCGGGGTGGACAGTCCCTATAGCAATCAGCCCCAGCATTTT.

The rearrangement uses TRBV4-1 and TRBJ2-1; TRBD1 agrees at 9 bases. Per germline, CDR1 MGHRA and CDR2 YSYEKL. V lost 4 bases and J lost 4; bases outside the gene matches: 14. This CDR3 region has 18 residues. The CDR3: CASSRKMDLTGGYNEQFF. Here the CDR3 DNA reads TGCGCCAGCAGCCGTAAGATGGATCTGACAGGGGGTTACAATGAGCAGTTCTTC.

This chain uses TRBV19 with TRBJ2-5, with TRBD2 identical over 8 bases. Germline CDR1 and CDR2: LNHDA and SQIVND (reference sequence). The CDR3 covers 14 residues. V lost 3 bases and J lost 5; bases outside the gene matches: 5. The CDR3 DNA sequence: TGTGCCAGTAGTATTGCGGGGGGATGGGAGACCCAGTACTTC. It yields the protein CASSIAGGWETQYF.

The V gene is TRBV4-2, the J gene TRBJ1-1; D remains ambiguous. Germline V gene sequence: CDR1 LGHNA, CDR2 YNFKEQ. Trimming shortened V by 1 base and J by 1 base, and 19 bases separated the two germline ends. CDR3 length: 18 residues. CDR3 protein: CASSQVEASIVWNTEAFF. CDR3 in DNA: TGTGCCAGCAGCCAAGTGGAGGCTTCCATCGTGTGGAACACTGAAGCTTTCTTT.

The chain combines TRBV19 with TRBJ1-2; possibly TRBD1 for D (5 bases). The V and J ends lost 6 bases and 7 bases respectively, with 21 bases between them. This CDR3 is 15 amino acids long. CDR1 is LNHDA and CDR2 is SQIVND in the germline V gene (reference sequence). The CDR3 coding sequence is TGTGCCAGTAGGACTCGCACAGGTGCCGGTTCTGGCTACACCTTC. Encoded protein: CASRTRTGAGSGYTF.

The CDR3 region has the DNA TGTGCCAGCAGTTACGCAACTAGCGGGAGGACCAGCTGGGACGAGCAGTACTTC. This encodes CASSYATSGRTSWDEQYF. V and J are TRBV6-2 or TRBV6-3 and TRBJ2-7; 12 bases match TRBD2. The junction had 13 bases not matched to a gene; V was cut back by 2 bases and J by 5 bases. The CDR3 consists of 18 residues. The germline V gene has CDR1 MNHEY and CDR2 SVGEGT.

About this clone itself: Different DNA sequences within this sample yield the same CDR3. The V and J genes are TRBV2 and TRBJ2-7; 8 nucleotides line up with TRBD1. The J segment lost 4 bases and the V segment lost 6 bases, leaving 2 bases of the junction unmatched. The CDR3 runs 12 residues. Germline CDR1 is SNHLY and CDR2 is FYNNEI. The CDR3 here is CASRDRAYEQYF. CDR3 coding DNA: TGTGCCAGCAGGGACAGGGCTTACGAGCAGTACTTC.